This is a list of T cell receptor beta chains from one sample in a study of shared clonotypes between healthy human individuals. Clones were sequenced by immunoSEQ multiplex PCR, and TCRdb holds only the in-frame ones, with some missing. The sample has 1.5 million to 2.5 million clones; over 85% are singletons. Sequenced: naive CD8+ T cells sorted from blood. The receptors here all came from a man between 18 and 29 years old in good health. CDR3s include the opening cysteine and the closing phenylalanine or tryptophan. Each record gives: D gene, V gene, clone size, J gene, CDR3 protein, CDR3 DNA. D genes are given only for firm matches. Only part of the rows carry a size: once, few, many, or a class if the clone is expanded.

d_gene: -; v_gene: TRBV4-3; abundance: -; j_gene: TRBJ1-1; CDR3aa: CASSQDWGRFNTEAFF; CDR3nt: TGCGCCAGCAGCCAAGATTGGGGCAGATTTAACACTGAAGCTTTCTTT
d_gene: TRBD1; v_gene: TRBV12-5; abundance: -; j_gene: TRBJ1-5; CDR3aa: CASGLGGQGNQPQHF; CDR3nt: TGTGCTAGTGGTTTGGGGGGACAGGGCAATCAGCCCCAGCATTTT
d_gene: -; v_gene: TRBV6-5; abundance: -; j_gene: TRBJ2-3; CDR3aa: CASSYWGATDTQYF; CDR3nt: TGTGCCAGCAGTTACTGGGGGGCAACAGATACGCAGTATTTT
d_gene: TRBD2; v_gene: TRBV5-5; abundance: -; j_gene: TRBJ2-7; CDR3aa: CASSLGRTSGRVEQYF; CDR3nt: TGTGCCAGCAGCTTGGGGAGGACTAGCGGGAGAGTCGAGCAGTACTTC
d_gene: TRBD2; v_gene: TRBV11-2; abundance: -; j_gene: TRBJ2-7; CDR3aa: CASSLDLLAGIYEQYF; CDR3nt: TGTGCCAGCAGCTTAGATCTCCTAGCGGGTATCTACGAGCAGTACTTC
d_gene: -; v_gene: TRBV29-1; abundance: -; j_gene: TRBJ2-2; CDR3aa: CSVLTGSNTGELFF; CDR3nt: TGCAGCGTTCTGACAGGCTCGAACACCGGGGAGCTGTTTTTT
d_gene: TRBD2; v_gene: TRBV10-1; abundance: -; j_gene: TRBJ2-5; CDR3aa: CASSEGLAGAGETQYF; CDR3nt: TGCGCCAGCAGTGAGGGACTAGCGGGGGCGGGAGAGACCCAGTACTTC
d_gene: -; v_gene: TRBV9; abundance: -; j_gene: TRBJ2-3; CDR3aa: CASSANLYPGTDTQYF; CDR3nt: TGTGCCAGCAGCGCCAACTTGTATCCGGGAACAGATACGCAGTATTTT
d_gene: TRBD1; v_gene: TRBV7-6; abundance: -; j_gene: TRBJ2-7; CDR3aa: CASSRQGRDEQYF; CDR3nt: TGTGCCAGCAGTCGACAGGGTCGCGACGAGCAGTACTTC
d_gene: -; v_gene: TRBV30; abundance: -; j_gene: TRBJ2-7; CDR3aa: CAWSVPPSSYEQYF; CDR3nt: TGTGCCTGGAGTGTACCTCCCAGCTCCTACGAGCAGTACTTC
d_gene: TRBD1; v_gene: TRBV5-6; abundance: -; j_gene: TRBJ2-7; CDR3aa: CASSDGTGLEQYF; CDR3nt: TGTGCCAGCAGCGACGGGACAGGTCTCGAGCAGTACTTC
d_gene: TRBD1; v_gene: TRBV4-1; abundance: -; j_gene: TRBJ1-1; CDR3aa: CASSLKGQGGYAEAFF; CDR3nt: TGCGCCAGCAGCCTGAAAGGGCAGGGGGGTTACGCTGAAGCTTTCTTT
d_gene: -; v_gene: TRBV6-6; abundance: -; j_gene: TRBJ1-1; CDR3aa: CASSQRDGPGTEAFF; CDR3nt: TGTGCCAGCAGTCAAAGGGACGGCCCAGGTACTGAAGCTTTCTTT
d_gene: TRBD1; v_gene: TRBV4-1; abundance: -; j_gene: TRBJ2-1; CDR3aa: CASSQLDSGTGGWDEQFF; CDR3nt: TGCGCCAGCAGCCAATTAGACTCCGGGACAGGGGGATGGGATGAGCAGTTCTTC
d_gene: TRBD1; v_gene: TRBV5-6; abundance: -; j_gene: TRBJ1-2; CDR3aa: CASSLLGQGKNYGYTF; CDR3nt: TGTGCCAGCAGCTTGTTGGGACAGGGAAAAAACTATGGCTACACCTTC
d_gene: TRBD1; v_gene: TRBV29-1; abundance: -; j_gene: TRBJ2-3; CDR3aa: CSGVGETGETDTQYF; CDR3nt: TGCAGCGGTGTTGGTGAGACAGGGGAAACAGATACGCAGTATTTT
d_gene: TRBD1; v_gene: TRBV5-6; abundance: -; j_gene: TRBJ2-7; CDR3aa: CASSYTGTAYEQYF; CDR3nt: TGTGCCAGCAGCTATACCGGGACAGCCTACGAGCAGTACTTC
d_gene: TRBD1; v_gene: TRBV30; abundance: -; j_gene: TRBJ2-2; CDR3aa: CAWSVGQGVPKPLFF; CDR3nt: TGTGCCTGGAGTGTGGGACAGGGGGTACCCAAGCCCCTGTTTTTT
d_gene: -; v_gene: TRBV6-5; abundance: once; j_gene: TRBJ2-3; CDR3aa: CASSYPGGEREDTQYF; CDR3nt: TGTGCCAGCAGTTACCCAGGGGGGGAGAGGGAAGATACGCAGTATTTT
d_gene: -; v_gene: TRBV13; abundance: -; j_gene: TRBJ2-7; CDR3aa: CASSDQSSYEQYF; CDR3nt: TGTGCCAGCAGCGATCAAAGCTCCTACGAGCAGTACTTC
d_gene: -; v_gene: TRBV5-1; abundance: -; j_gene: TRBJ1-2; CDR3aa: CASSLVGDGYTF; CDR3nt: TGCGCCAGCAGCTTGGTCGGGGATGGCTACACCTTC
d_gene: -; v_gene: TRBV11-2; abundance: once; j_gene: TRBJ2-3; CDR3aa: CASSFGTVTDTQYF; CDR3nt: TGTGCCAGCAGCTTCGGGACCGTCACAGATACGCAGTATTTT
d_gene: -; v_gene: TRBV13; abundance: -; j_gene: TRBJ2-4; CDR3aa: CASSLGLAKNIQYF; CDR3nt: TGTGCCAGCAGCCTGGGCCTAGCCAAAAACATTCAGTACTTC
d_gene: -; v_gene: TRBV2; abundance: -; j_gene: TRBJ1-3; CDR3aa: CASSETRNTIYF; CDR3nt: TGTGCCAGCAGTGAAACTCGAAACACCATATATTTT
d_gene: TRBD1; v_gene: TRBV5-4; abundance: -; j_gene: TRBJ2-7; CDR3aa: CASSFQGVGEQYF; CDR3nt: TGTGCCAGCAGCTTTCAGGGGGTGGGGGAGCAGTACTTC
d_gene: -; v_gene: TRBV6-5; abundance: -; j_gene: TRBJ1-2; CDR3aa: CASSYIRDGYTF; CDR3nt: TGTGCCAGCAGTTACATCCGGGATGGCTACACCTTC
d_gene: -; v_gene: TRBV28; abundance: -; j_gene: TRBJ2-7; CDR3aa: CASSFLAEQYF; CDR3nt: TGTGCCAGCAGTTTTTTGGCGGAGCAGTACTTC
d_gene: -; v_gene: TRBV6-5; abundance: -; j_gene: TRBJ2-5; CDR3aa: CASSYAEQETQYF; CDR3nt: TGTGCCAGCAGTTATGCGGAACAAGAGACCCAGTACTTC
d_gene: -; v_gene: TRBV6-1; abundance: -; j_gene: TRBJ1-2; CDR3aa: CASSGPGTHKIPLYGYTF; CDR3nt: TGTGCCAGCAGTGGACCCGGGACACATAAAATCCCCCTCTATGGCTACACCTTC
d_gene: -; v_gene: TRBV7-6; abundance: once; j_gene: TRBJ2-1; CDR3aa: CASSFFAGTYNEQFF; CDR3nt: TGTGCCAGCAGCTTTTTTGCGGGAACCTACAATGAGCAGTTCTTC
d_gene: -; v_gene: TRBV4-3; abundance: -; j_gene: TRBJ1-1; CDR3aa: CASSQDRGLFREAFF; CDR3nt: TGCGCCAGCAGCCAAGATCGTGGGCTGTTTCGTGAAGCTTTCTTT
d_gene: -; v_gene: TRBV5-1; abundance: -; j_gene: TRBJ1-4; CDR3aa: CASSFLDATNEKLFF; CDR3nt: TGCGCCAGCAGCTTTTTAGATGCAACTAATGAAAAACTGTTTTTT
d_gene: TRBD2; v_gene: TRBV10-3; abundance: -; j_gene: TRBJ2-5; CDR3aa: CAISNELAGGIQETQYF; CDR3nt: TGTGCCATCAGTAATGAACTAGCGGGAGGGATCCAAGAGACCCAGTACTTC
d_gene: TRBD2; v_gene: TRBV13; abundance: -; j_gene: TRBJ2-3; CDR3aa: CASSPTGLAEGPSTDTQYF; CDR3nt: TGTGCCAGCAGCCCCACCGGACTAGCGGAGGGCCCTAGCACAGATACGCAGTATTTT
d_gene: TRBD2; v_gene: TRBV11-1; abundance: once; j_gene: TRBJ2-4; CDR3aa: CASSFGLAGGSLAKNIQYF; CDR3nt: TGTGCCAGCAGCTTCGGACTAGCGGGGGGCTCCCTAGCCAAAAACATTCAGTACTTC
d_gene: -; v_gene: TRBV13; abundance: -; j_gene: TRBJ2-2; CDR3aa: CASSPTGIESPGELFF; CDR3nt: TGTGCCAGCAGCCCCACGGGGATAGAGAGCCCCGGGGAGCTGTTTTTT
d_gene: -; v_gene: TRBV9; abundance: few; j_gene: TRBJ2-3; CDR3aa: CASSVGETSTDTQYF; CDR3nt: TGTGCCAGCAGCGTAGGAGAGACTAGCACAGATACGCAGTATTTT
d_gene: TRBD1; v_gene: TRBV28; abundance: -; j_gene: TRBJ2-1; CDR3aa: CASIGTGYNEQFF; CDR3nt: TGTGCCAGCATCGGGACAGGATACAATGAGCAGTTCTTC
d_gene: -; v_gene: TRBV4-3; abundance: -; j_gene: TRBJ1-4; CDR3aa: CASSHSRAEKLFF; CDR3nt: TGCGCCAGCAGCCACTCTCGGGCGGAAAAACTGTTTTTT
d_gene: TRBD2; v_gene: TRBV2; abundance: once; j_gene: TRBJ2-1; CDR3aa: CASTGLAGYNEQFF; CDR3nt: TGTGCCAGCACTGGACTAGCGGGATACAATGAGCAGTTCTTC
d_gene: TRBD1; v_gene: TRBV5-1; abundance: -; j_gene: TRBJ2-6; CDR3aa: CASSPTGGSGANVLTF; CDR3nt: TGCGCCAGCAGCCCGACAGGGGGCTCTGGGGCCAACGTCCTGACTTTC
d_gene: -; v_gene: TRBV5-4; abundance: -; j_gene: TRBJ2-2; CDR3aa: CASSLAAPSLFTGELFF; CDR3nt: TGTGCCAGCAGCTTGGCGGCCCCGAGCCTATTCACCGGGGAGCTGTTTTTT
d_gene: TRBD1; v_gene: TRBV10-3; abundance: -; j_gene: TRBJ2-6; CDR3aa: CAISWPIDGQGDSGANVLTF; CDR3nt: TGTGCCATCAGCTGGCCAATTGACGGGCAGGGGGATTCTGGGGCCAACGTCCTGACTTTC
d_gene: -; v_gene: TRBV6-6; abundance: -; j_gene: TRBJ1-4; CDR3aa: CASSTFGGAGEKLFF; CDR3nt: TGTGCCAGCAGCACCTTCGGAGGGGCTGGTGAAAAACTGTTTTTT
d_gene: -; v_gene: TRBV9; abundance: -; j_gene: TRBJ2-7; CDR3aa: CASSVQDSYEQYF; CDR3nt: TGTGCCAGCAGCGTGCAGGACAGCTACGAGCAGTACTTC
d_gene: -; v_gene: TRBV5-1; abundance: -; j_gene: TRBJ2-7; CDR3aa: CASSMTHSSYEQYF; CDR3nt: TGCGCCAGCAGCATGACCCACAGCTCCTACGAGCAGTACTTC
d_gene: TRBD2; v_gene: TRBV9; abundance: -; j_gene: TRBJ2-1; CDR3aa: CASSDSGNEQFF; CDR3nt: TGTGCCAGCAGCGATAGCGGGAATGAGCAGTTCTTC
d_gene: TRBD2; v_gene: TRBV28; abundance: -; j_gene: TRBJ2-7; CDR3aa: CASSSFLAGGLNEQYF; CDR3nt: TGTGCCAGCAGTTCCTTTCTAGCGGGAGGCTTGAACGAGCAGTACTTC
d_gene: -; v_gene: TRBV4-1; abundance: once; j_gene: TRBJ2-1; CDR3aa: CASSQDGQIKQFF; CDR3nt: TGCGCCAGCAGCCAAGATGGACAAATCAAGCAGTTCTTC
d_gene: TRBD1; v_gene: TRBV18; abundance: -; j_gene: TRBJ2-7; CDR3aa: CASSPLRGWTYEQYF; CDR3nt: TGTGCCAGCTCACCACTCAGGGGGTGGACCTACGAGCAGTACTTC
d_gene: -; v_gene: TRBV28; abundance: once; j_gene: TRBJ1-3; CDR3aa: CASSLLTEGTGNTIYF; CDR3nt: TGTGCCAGCAGTTTATTGACGGAAGGGACTGGAAACACCATATATTTT
d_gene: -; v_gene: TRBV4-1; abundance: -; j_gene: TRBJ1-6; CDR3aa: CASSQEPVYNSPLHF; CDR3nt: TGCGCCAGCAGCCAAGAACCCGTTTATAATTCACCCCTCCACTTT
d_gene: -; v_gene: TRBV13; abundance: -; j_gene: TRBJ2-3; CDR3aa: CASSPTFTDTQYF; CDR3nt: TGTGCCAGCAGCCCCACCTTCACAGATACGCAGTATTTT
d_gene: -; v_gene: TRBV5-6; abundance: once; j_gene: TRBJ2-7; CDR3aa: CASSLEGPLEQYF; CDR3nt: TGTGCCAGCAGCTTGGAGGGCCCCTTGGAGCAGTACTTC
d_gene: TRBD1; v_gene: TRBV5-4; abundance: -; j_gene: TRBJ2-5; CDR3aa: CASSPGTGGARETQYF; CDR3nt: TGTGCCAGCAGCCCCGGGACAGGGGGCGCCCGGGAGACCCAGTACTTC
d_gene: -; v_gene: TRBV29-1; abundance: -; j_gene: TRBJ2-3; CDR3aa: CSVGVAITDTQYF; CDR3nt: TGCAGCGTTGGGGTGGCTATCACAGATACGCAGTATTTT